The 9 T cell receptor beta chains listed next were all sequenced from one sample in a study of blood T cell repertoires in COVID-19 (TCRdb year 2020). The library was made by the immunoSEQ multiplex PCR assay. TCRdb limited this immuneACCESS table to in-frame rearrangements with V and J called. A share of clones is missing; checked studies link under half to unresolved V genes, and the rest is unexplained. The sample table records fewer than 200,000 clones; about four fifths of these occur just once. 7.5% to 8.5% of the sample belongs to the ten largest clones. Sequenced material: peripheral blood. These receptors were obtained from a woman aged 60 to 75 with COVID-19, enrolled during active disease.

The chain employs TRBV5-1 and TRBJ1-2; 7 nucleotides agree with TRBD1. The CDR3 is made up of 17 amino acids. With 4 bases clipped from V and 0 bases from J, the junction kept 12 bases outside the gene matches. Germline-derived CDR1 and CDR2 are SGHRS and YFSETQ. CDR3 nucleotide sequence: TGCGCCAGCAGCGGTCGACAGGGTCAAGACGCTAACTATGGCTACACCTTC. It yields the protein CASSGRQGQDANYGYTF. Full variable domain (outside the CDR3, taken from reference TRBV5-1 and TRBJ1-2): KAGVTQTPRYLIKTRGQQVTLSCSPISGHRSVSWYQQTPGQGLQFLFEYFSETQRNKGNFPGRFSGRQFSNSRSEMNVSTLELGDSALYLCASSGRQGQDANYGYTFGSGTRLTVV.

The rearrangement links TRBV5-6 to TRBJ1-6, with D tentatively TRBD1 (5 bases). The CDR3 is 13 residues long. The V end lost 0 bases, the J end lost 9 bases, and 7 bases lay between the germline ends. CDR1 and CDR2 (germline): SGHDT, YYEEEE. The CDR3 DNA sequence: TGTGCCAGCAGCTTGGTCGGGGGTTCACCCCTCCACTTT. Its protein product is CASSLVGGSPLHF.

This clone was detected only a few times. This chain connects TRBV29-1 to TRBJ2-7; 10 bases align to TRBD2. The ends lost 2 bases at V and 5 bases at J; junction bases unmatched: 9. The CDR3 loop spans 15 amino acids. Germline V gene lookup returns CDR1 SQVTM and CDR2 ANQGSEA. CDR3 amino acids: CSVERASGSQDEQYF. CDR3 coding DNA: TGCAGCGTTGAACGGGCTAGCGGGAGTCAGGACGAGCAGTACTTC.

This clone has a single count. The chain uses TRBV11-2 and TRBJ2-4; a weak D match, TRBD1 (5 bases). Germline values: CDR1 SGHAT, CDR2 FQNNGV. The CDR3 covers 17 residues. V lost 0 bases to trimming and J lost 0 bases, with 12 bases between them. The CDR3: CASSLDGQALAKNIQYF. CDR3 nucleotides: TGTGCCAGCAGCTTAGACGGACAAGCCCTAGCCAAAAACATTCAGTACTTC.

V usage is TRBV5-1 and J usage is TRBJ1-4; D is possibly TRBD1 (6 bases). Per germline, CDR1 SGHRS and CDR2 YFSETQ. Between the trimmed V and J ends, which lost 4 bases and 4 bases, there was a span of 14 bases. The CDR3 totals 15 residues. This CDR3 is CASSTSGQVNEKLFF. Written as DNA, the CDR3 is TGCGCCAGCAGCACATCGGGACAAGTTAATGAAAAACTGTTTTTT.

The chain joins TRBV18 to TRBJ1-3, with a tentative D call TRBD1 (6 bases). CDR1 and CDR2 from the germline V gene are KGHSH and LQKENI. The CDR3 is 16 amino acids. The V and J ends lost 2 bases and 4 bases respectively, with 15 bases between them. The CDR3, as DNA: TGTGCCAGCTCACCAAAGGGGTCTGGGACAGGAAACACCATATATTTT. The encoded protein is CASSPKGSGTGNTIYF. The full variable domain, with the rest looked up from reference TRBV18 and TRBJ1-3, is NAGVMQNPRHLVRRRGQEARLRCSPMKGHSHVYWYRQLPEEGLKFMVYLQKENIIDESGMPKERFSAEFPKEGPSILRIQQVVRGDSAAYFCASSPKGSGTGNTIYFGEGSWLTVV.

The chain carries TRBV28 and TRBJ1-4, with 7 positions matching TRBD1. CDR1 and CDR2 (germline): MDHEN, SYDVKM. The length of the CDR3 is 15 residues. The V segment lost 5 bases and the J segment 6 bases; nucleotides outside the gene matches: 9. CDR3 residues: CASSIRQGRHEKLFF. Written as DNA, the CDR3 is TGTGCCAGCAGTATTCGACAGGGTCGACATGAAAAACTGTTTTTT. Combining the CDR3 with reference TRBV28 and TRBJ1-4 gives the whole variable domain DVKVTQSSRYLVKRTGEKVFLECVQDMDHENMFWYRQDPGLGLRLIYFSYDVKMKEKGDIPEGYSVSREKKERFSLILESASTNQTSMYLCASSIRQGRHEKLFFGSGTQLSVL.

The chain's CDR3 is CASSSRGIATNEKLFF. The DNA of the CDR3 is TGCGCCAGCAGCTCAAGGGGAATCGCAACTAATGAAAAACTGTTTTTT. The J gene is TRBJ1-4, the V gene TRBV5-1; tentatively, D is TRBD1 (5 bases). The CDR3 totals 16 residues. Germline V gives CDR1 SGHRS, CDR2 YFSETQ. The V end lost 3 bases, the J end lost 0 bases, and 12 bases lay between the germline ends.

The chain has TRBV5-4 and TRBJ2-1, with TRBD2 matching 7 bases. This CDR3 contains 15 residues. The germline V gene encodes CDR1 SGHNT and CDR2 YYREEE (reference sequence). The V gene end was trimmed by 3 bases and the J gene end by 0 bases; junction bases not matched to a gene: 3. The CDR3: CASSSQRGSYNEQFF. The CDR3 region has the DNA TGTGCCAGCAGCTCCCAGCGGGGCTCCTACAATGAGCAGTTCTTC.